The 32 T cell receptor beta chains below were found in one sample sequenced in a study of blood T cell repertoires in COVID-19. Method: immunoSEQ multiplex PCR; TCRdb's copy keeps in-frame clones and lacks some. The sample lists hundreds of thousands of clones, approximately 90% occurring once. Sequenced sample: PBMCs or T cells enriched from blood (not recorded which). Every receptor here comes from a woman in her twenties or thirties with acute COVID-19.

This clone occurred once. The rearrangement links TRBV11-3 to TRBJ2-1; TRBD2 is a possible D gene (7 bases). The germline gives CDR1 SGHNT, CDR2 YENEEA. Trimming cost V 1 base and J 5 bases, with 15 bases left between them. The CDR3 contains 16 residues. The CDR3 is CASSLGGGPPHNEQFF. The DNA of the CDR3 is TGTGCCAGCAGCTTAGGGGGGGGGCCCCCTCACAATGAGCAGTTCTTC.

The rearrangement joins TRBV9 to TRBJ2-3, with TRBD1 identical over 7 bases. Trimming took 4 bases from V and 8 from J; bases not matched to a gene: 13. The CDR3 has 15 residues. The germline V gene has CDR1 SGDLS and CDR2 YYNGEE. CDR3 nucleotide sequence: TGTGCCAGCAGCCTTTCGCCGGACAGGACGGCTACGCAGTATTTT. Its protein product is CASSLSPDRTATQYF.

The CDR3 bases are TGTGCCAGCAGCCTACAGGGTGGGCAGGGTCAGCCCCAGCATTTT. This encodes CASSLQGGQGQPQHF. This chain links TRBV3-1 (or the pseudogene TRBV3-2) with TRBJ1-5; D possibly corresponds to TRBD1 (6 bases). The V end was cut by 4 bases, the J end by 6 bases, with 16 bases between. The CDR3 sequence is 15 residues long. CDR1 is LGHDT, CDR2 YNNKEL, per germline (reference sequence).

The chain joins TRBV5-1 to TRBJ1-5; 9 bases map to TRBD1. Looked up from germline, CDR1 is SGHRS and CDR2 is YFSETQ. The CDR3 length is 15 residues. The trim removed 1 base at V and 7 bases at J, leaving 6 bases unmatched. CDR3 loop: CASSLTGGAGQPQHF. The CDR3 DNA reads as TGCGCCAGCAGCTTGACAGGGGGCGCGGGACAGCCCCAGCATTTT.

V gene TRBV2 combines with J gene TRBJ2-1; 10 nucleotides line up with TRBD2. Germline-derived CDR1 and CDR2 are SNHLY and FYNNEI. Trimming removed 11 bases from V and 6 bases from J; junction bases left unmatched: 16. This CDR3 is 16 amino acids long. CDR3 DNA: TGTGCCTATACTCCACGACGTAGCGGGGGGCGCAATGAGCAGTTCTTC. Translation gives CAYTPRRSGGRNEQFF.

The genes are TRBV14 and TRBJ2-1; 12 bases map to TRBD2. V lost 1 base to trimming and J lost 8 bases; unmatched junction nucleotides: 6. Per germline, CDR1 SGHDN and CDR2 FVKESK. CDR3 length equals 16 residues. As DNA, the CDR3 is TGTGCCAGCAGCCAAGCGGCTAGCGGGGGGGAGGATGAGCAGTTCTTC. Translation gives CASSQAASGGEDEQFF.

This clone was detected only a few times. V and J are TRBV24-1 and TRBJ1-1, with TRBD1 identical over 7 bases. From germline, CDR1 is KGHDR and CDR2 SFDVKD. This CDR3 is 14 amino acids long. J lost 2 bases, V lost 8 bases, and 7 bases had no gene match. CDR3 DNA sequence: TGTGCCACCATCTTGGACAGGCGCAACACTGAAGCTTTCTTT. Encoded protein: CATILDRRNTEAFF.

The chain couples TRBV30 to TRBJ1-1; D is perhaps TRBD1 (6 bases). Germline V CDR1 and CDR2: GTSNPN, SVGIG (reference sequence). The CDR3 consists of 13 residues. V lost 5 bases and J lost 8, with 18 bases in between. The CDR3 here is CAWGGAVDPEAFF. For the CDR3, the DNA is TGTGCCTGGGGGGGGGCCGTAGATCCCGAAGCTTTCTTT.

The gene calls are TRBV2 and TRBJ2-3, with D uncertain. V dropped 4 bases and J dropped 0 bases, with 5 bases sitting between them. The CDR3 spans 13 residues. Looked up from germline, CDR1 is SNHLY and CDR2 is FYNNEI. This CDR3 is CASSVRSTDTQYF. The CDR3 region has the DNA TGTGCCAGCAGTGTCAGGAGCACAGATACGCAGTATTTT.

CDR3: CASSQESYSNQPQHF. CDR3 DNA: TGTGCCAGCAGCCAAGAGAGTTATAGCAATCAGCCCCAGCATTTT. The gene calls are TRBV4-2 and TRBJ1-5, with D unclear. Germline CDR1 reads LGHNA; CDR2 reads YNFKEQ. Trimming left V 0 bases short and J 0 bases short, with 6 bases between. CDR3 length equals 15 residues.

The chain combines TRBV18 with TRBJ1-5, with 7 bases matching TRBD1. This CDR3 has 14 amino acids. After removal of 1 base from V and 5 bases from J, the junction contained 2 bases not matched to a gene. Germline V CDR1 and CDR2: KGHSH, LQKENI. CDR3 loop: CASSPQGADQPQHF. CDR3 nucleotide sequence: TGTGCCAGCTCACCACAGGGGGCCGATCAGCCCCAGCATTTT. Full variable domain (outside the CDR3, taken from reference TRBV18 and TRBJ1-5): NAGVMQNPRHLVRRRGQEARLRCSPMKGHSHVYWYRQLPEEGLKFMVYLQKENIIDESGMPKERFSAEFPKEGPSILRIQQVVRGDSAAYFCASSPQGADQPQHFGDGTRLSIL.

The chain employs TRBV2 and TRBJ2-7, with TRBD2 matching over 10 bases. The V segment lost 3 bases and the J segment 2 bases; nucleotides outside the gene matches: 7. The length of the CDR3 is 16 residues. Germline assignment: CDR1 SNHLY and CDR2 FYNNEI. The CDR3 region has the DNA TGTGCCAGCAGTGATGCTCAGCGGGGGGGTCCCTACGAGCAGTACTTC. This gives the protein CASSDAQRGGPYEQYF.

The V and J genes are TRBV6-2 or TRBV6-3 and TRBJ2-3; TRBD2 agrees at 14 bases. The V gene's germline CDR1 is MNHEY and CDR2 SVGEGT. The CDR3 runs to 17 residues. V shed 4 bases and J 5 bases; nucleotides not matched to a gene: 8. CDR3 nucleotide sequence: TGTGCCAGCAGTTCCCAGACTAGCGGGGGGGCAGGAGATACGCAGTATTTT. Translating it yields CASSSQTSGGAGDTQYF.

The chain has TRBV21-1 and TRBJ2-1; TRBD1 is the table's D call and was not checked against the DNA. TRBV21-1 is reported as a pseudogene. The CDR3 covers 15 residues. CDR3 DNA: TGTGCCAGCATCCGGGACAGGGACTCCTACAATGAGCAGTTCTTC. The encoded protein is CASIRDRDSYNEQFF.

The chain links TRBV6-6 to TRBJ1-2; D is unclear. V gave up 10 bases and J gave up 4 bases, with 10 bases separating them. The CDR3 contains 11 residues. Germline V gene data show CDR1 as MNHNY and CDR2 as SVGAGI (reference sequence). Written as DNA, the CDR3 is TGTGCCACCCTACCAGGCTATGGCTACACCTTC. It encodes CATLPGYGYTF.

The genes are TRBV18 and TRBJ1-3; a possible D gene is TRBD1 (6 bases). Trimming took off 2 bases at V and 2 bases at J, with 16 bases between the two ends. The germline V gene encodes CDR1 KGHSH and CDR2 LQKENI. CDR3 length equals 17 residues. CDR3 in amino acids: CASSPYARGATGNTIYF. In DNA, the CDR3 is TGTGCCAGCTCACCATACGCGCGGGGGGCAACTGGAAACACCATATATTTT.

This clone was seen a few times. The V call is TRBV20-1, the J call TRBJ1-5; D may be TRBD1 (6 bases). V gave up 1 base and J gave up 15 bases, with 13 bases separating them. Looked up from germline, CDR1 is DFQATT and CDR2 is SNEGSKA (reference sequence). The CDR3 loop spans 11 amino acids. The CDR3 region has the DNA TGCAGTGCTAGAGTCAGGGGTCGGATGCATTTT. Its translation: CSARVRGRMHF.

This clone came up once. The genes are TRBV5-6 and TRBJ2-7; 8 nucleotides align to TRBD1. The CDR3 is 14 amino acids. The V gene end was trimmed by 6 bases and the J gene end by 3 bases; junction bases not matched to a gene: 8. CDR1 is SGHDT, CDR2 YYEEEE, per germline. DNA for the CDR3: TGTGCCAGCAACCTATTTGACAGGGGCTACGAGCAGTACTTC. The encoded protein is CASNLFDRGYEQYF. The whole variable domain, filled in from reference TRBV5-6 and TRBJ2-7, reads DAGVTQSPTHLIKTRGQQVTLRCSPKSGHDTVSWYQQALGQGPQFIFQYYEEEERQRGNFPDRFSGHQFPNYSSELNVNALLLGDSALYLCASNLFDRGYEQYFGPGTRLTVT.

This chain links TRBV4-1 with TRBJ2-3; D is unresolved. Germline V lookup: CDR1 MGHRA, CDR2 YSYEKL. CDR3 length: 14 residues. The V and J ends lost 1 base and 3 bases respectively, with 8 bases between them. The CDR3 spells CASSQVIATDTQYF. CDR3 nucleotide sequence: TGCGCCAGCAGCCAAGTAATAGCAACAGATACGCAGTATTTT.

The genes are TRBV6-5 and TRBJ2-5, with D tentatively TRBD2 (6 bases). V dropped 0 bases and J dropped 3 bases, with 8 bases sitting between them. CDR3 length: 14 residues. Germline lookup yields CDR1 MNHEY and CDR2 SVGAGI. The CDR3 sequence: CASSYSRREETQYF. In nucleotides, the CDR3 is TGTGCCAGCAGTTACTCGAGGAGGGAAGAGACCCAGTACTTC.

The rearrangement uses TRBV5-1 and TRBJ1-1; 8 nucleotides match TRBD1. Germline V gene sequence: CDR1 SGHRS, CDR2 YFSETQ. Germline trimming cut 4 bases from V and 9 bases from J; bases unmatched to any gene: 14. This CDR3 spans 15 amino acids. CDR3 DNA sequence: TGCGCCAGCAGCGGTATTGGGACAGGAGACCGTAAAGCTTTCTTT. Protein: CASSGIGTGDRKAFF.

The chain uses TRBV15 and TRBJ1-1, with a weak D call TRBD1 (5 bases). There are 15 residues in the CDR3. Germline values: CDR1 LNHNV, CDR2 YYDKDF (reference sequence). Trimming shortened V by 0 bases and J by 2 bases, and 10 bases separated the two germline ends. This CDR3 reads CATSREPGVNTEAFF. As DNA, the CDR3 is TGTGCCACCAGCAGAGAGCCGGGGGTCAACACTGAAGCTTTCTTT.

J is TRBJ2-7 and V is TRBV10-1; possible D gene TRBD1, 6 bases. Per germline, CDR1 WNHNN and CDR2 SYGVQD (reference sequence). CDR3 size: 12 residues. The germline V and J ends were trimmed by 3 bases and 6 bases, with 9 bases remaining between them. The CDR3 bases are TGCGCCAGCAGTGAAACAGGGACCGAGCAGTACTTC. Amino acid sequence: CASSETGTEQYF.

The chain employs TRBV2 and TRBJ2-1; 7 positions match TRBD1. Trimming took 5 bases from V and 6 from J; bases not matched to a gene: 7. Germline V gives CDR1 SNHLY, CDR2 FYNNEI. The length of the CDR3 is 14 residues. The CDR3 sequence is CASSTGDRANEQFF. CDR3 coding DNA: TGTGCCAGCAGTACAGGCGACAGGGCCAATGAGCAGTTCTTC. Full variable domain (rest looked up from reference TRBV2 and TRBJ2-1): EPEVTQTPSHQVTQMGQEVILRCVPISNHLYFYWYRQILGQKVEFLVSFYNNEISEKSEIFDDQFSVERPDGSNFTLKIRSTKLEDSAMYFCASSTGDRANEQFFGPGTRLTVL.

The chain employs TRBV7-9 and TRBJ1-1; 12 bases are a match to TRBD1. Germline V gene sequence: CDR1 SEHNR, CDR2 FQNEAQ (reference sequence). The CDR3 spans 17 residues. V was clipped by 5 bases and J by 0 bases; unmatched bases: 7. CDR3 DNA: TGTGCCAGCAGCCTCGGGACAGGGGGCCCCATGAACACTGAAGCTTTCTTT. It translates to CASSLGTGGPMNTEAFF.

V and J are TRBV30 and TRBJ2-1, with D possibly being TRBD2 (6 bases). This CDR3 comprises 16 residues. The germline V gene has CDR1 GTSNPN and CDR2 SVGIG (reference sequence). The ends were cut back, 0 bases at V and 2 bases at J, with 14 bases in the middle. This chain's CDR3 is CAWSVWRALPYNEQFF. In nucleotides, the CDR3 is TGTGCCTGGAGTGTGTGGAGGGCCCTACCCTACAATGAGCAGTTCTTC.

The V and J genes are TRBV7-9 and TRBJ2-2; 7 bases line up with TRBD1. The J segment lost 6 bases and the V segment lost 5 bases, leaving 3 bases of the junction unmatched. Germline values: CDR1 SEHNR, CDR2 FQNEAQ (reference sequence). The CDR3 sequence is 13 residues long. For the CDR3, the DNA is TGTGCCAGCAGCCGAGGGGGCGCCGGGGAGCTGTTTTTT. This encodes CASSRGGAGELFF.

DNA of the CDR3: TGTGCCAGCAGCGTTGGACTAGCGGGGGGCTACGAGCAGTACTTC. Translated: CASSVGLAGGYEQYF. The V and J genes are TRBV9 and TRBJ2-7; 14 bases are a match to TRBD2. The CDR3 contains 15 residues. Germline V CDR1 and CDR2: SGDLS, YYNGEE. Trimming removed 2 bases from V and 3 bases from J; junction bases left unmatched: 1.

This rearrangement joins TRBV5-1 to TRBJ2-3; 8 positions match TRBD1. There are 14 residues in the CDR3. V was pared by 5 bases and J by 2 bases, with 4 bases of the junction left unmatched. CDR1 and CDR2 (germline): SGHRS, YFSETQ. The CDR3 sequence is CASRPGQDTDTQYF. The CDR3, as DNA: TGCGCCAGCAGACCGGGACAGGACACAGATACGCAGTATTTT.

The genes are TRBV7-8 and TRBJ1-1; weak D call: TRBD1 (5 bases). With 5 bases removed from V and 5 bases from J, the gap between germline ends came to 18 bases. Germline CDR1 SGHVS, CDR2 FQNEAQ. The CDR3 consists of 15 residues. CDR3 sequence (DNA): TGTGCCAGCAGCCCTGGTACCAGGGAAGCAACTGAAGCTTTCTTT. Its translation is CASSPGTREATEAFF.

The chain recombines TRBV7-2 with TRBJ1-1, with 7 bases aligning to TRBD1. There are 13 residues in the CDR3. J lost 5 bases, V lost 5 bases, and 5 bases had no gene match. Germline CDR1 reads SGHTA; CDR2 reads FQGNSA. CDR3 sequence: CASSQQGSTEAFF. The CDR3 region has the DNA TGTGCCAGCAGCCAACAGGGGTCAACTGAAGCTTTCTTT.

The chain couples TRBV3-1 (or the pseudogene TRBV3-2) to TRBJ1-1; no firm D call. V lost 3 bases and J lost 5, with 10 bases in between. Per germline, CDR1 LGHDT and CDR2 YNNKEL (reference sequence). This CDR3 is 13 amino acids long. The CDR3 sequence is CASSQLTGTEAFF. CDR3 nucleotides: TGTGCCAGCAGCCAGCTTACGGGAACTGAAGCTTTCTTT.